This entry is about one T cell receptor beta chain. Trimming took 1 base from V and 9 from J, leaving 8 bases between them. Per germline, CDR1 LGHNT and CDR2 FRNRAP. This CDR3 region has 12 residues. These data belong to a study of shared clonotypes between healthy human individuals. The data were produced by immunoSEQ multiplex PCR, yet TCRdb's version contains in-frame clones alone and is incomplete. The sample includes about 1.1 million clones, around three quarters of them seen just once. Each donor was a Caucasian adult residing in Nashville, Tennessee. In the CD4+ fraction, cells were divided into CD45RA+ naive and CD45RA-negative memory subsets.

This clonotype was sampled from a young man in good health. Some clones in this sample may be carry-over from other donors' samples. The chain is built from TRBV12-5 and TRBJ2-3, with unresolved D. Sequencing was performed on memory CD4+ T cells from PBMCs. Subset specified: CD45RA-negative fraction. The CDR3 sequence is CASGLGERTQYF. The CDR3 nucleotides are TGTGCTAGTGGTTTGGGAGAGCGAACGCAGTATTTT.